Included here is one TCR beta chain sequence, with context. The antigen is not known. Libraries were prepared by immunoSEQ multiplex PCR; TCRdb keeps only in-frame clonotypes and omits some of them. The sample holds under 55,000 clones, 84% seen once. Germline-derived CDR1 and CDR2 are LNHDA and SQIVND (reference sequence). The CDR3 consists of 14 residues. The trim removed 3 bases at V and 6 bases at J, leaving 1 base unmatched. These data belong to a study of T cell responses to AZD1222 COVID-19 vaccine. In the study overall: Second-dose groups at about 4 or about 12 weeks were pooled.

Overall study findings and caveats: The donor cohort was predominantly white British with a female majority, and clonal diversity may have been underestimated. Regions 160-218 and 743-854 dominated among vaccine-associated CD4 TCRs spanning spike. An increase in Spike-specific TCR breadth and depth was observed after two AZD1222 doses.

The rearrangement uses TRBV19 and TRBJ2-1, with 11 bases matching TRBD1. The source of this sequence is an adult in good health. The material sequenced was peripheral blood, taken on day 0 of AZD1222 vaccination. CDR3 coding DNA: TGTGCCAGTAGTATGGGGACAGGGGGCAATGAGCAGTTCTTC. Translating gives CASSMGTGGNEQFF.